These T cell receptor beta chains were read from a single sample in a study of identical twins. TCRdb re-called the 5' RACE reads with MiXCR, one entry per CDR3 protein. The sample records around 480,000 distinct CDR3 sequences, about 14% being singletons. The same sample was also studied in work on yellow fever vaccine responses in identical twins.

The sequenced sample consisted of CD4+ T cells sorted from blood. The receptors stem from a woman between 18 and 29 years old in good health. Both conserved end residues are part of each CDR3. The order of the fields is V gene, D gene, J gene, clone size, CDR3 DNA, CDR3 protein. The D gene is left open where the match is weak. The size entry is marked missing in some rows and otherwise reads once, few, many or a size class.

>TRBV20-1|TRBD2|TRBJ2-1|many
TGCAGTGCCGCGGGACTAGCGGGGCTTGAATCCTACAATGAGCAGTTCTTC
CSAAGLAGLESYNEQFF
>TRBV28|.|TRBJ1-6|few
TGTGCCAGCAGTTTCTTGACCCCTTGGGGTTCACCCCTCCACTTT
CASSFLTPWGSPLHF
>TRBV5-1|TRBD1|TRBJ2-2|.
TGCGCCAGCAGCTGGAGCAGACAGGGTGGGGAGCTGTTTTTT
CASSWSRQGGELFF
>TRBV5-6|TRBD2|TRBJ2-3|.
TGTGCCAGCAGCCCGCAGACGGGACTAGCGGGGGGGCGCCGTCCTGGCACAGATACGCAGTATTTT
CASSPQTGLAGGRRPGTDTQYF
>TRBV19|.|TRBJ2-2|few
TGTGCCAGTCGGGAGCGCGGCACCGGGGAGCTGTTTTTT
CASRERGTGELFF
>TRBV7-9|.|TRBJ2-2|.
TGTGCCAGCAGCTTAGCAGGTGAAGGGTTCACCGGGGAGCTGTTTTTT
CASSLAGEGFTGELFF
>TRBV4-1|.|TRBJ2-1|.
TGCGCCAGCAGCCAGGGATACGGGGCGGGGAATGAGCAGTTCTTC
CASSQGYGAGNEQFF
>TRBV9|.|TRBJ2-2|.
TGTGCCAGCAGCGTGGACCTACGGGGGGAGCTGTTTTTT
CASSVDLRGELFF
>TRBV6-5|.|TRBJ2-2|few
TGTGCCAGCAGTTACATGTCAACCTTGAACACCGGGGAGCTGTTTTTT
CASSYMSTLNTGELFF
>TRBV5-4|TRBD2|TRBJ2-2|few
TGTGCCAGCACCTCCGGACTAGCGGTGACCGGGGAGCTGTTTTTT
CASTSGLAVTGELFF
>TRBV11-2|TRBD1|TRBJ2-2|.
TGTGCCAGCAGTCCAAGCACGGGACAGGGGGGAACCGGGGAGCTGTTTTTT
CASSPSTGQGGTGELFF
>TRBV3-1|TRBD1|TRBJ2-2|.
TGTGCCAGCAGCTCAGGGGGCCGCACCGGGGAGCTGTTTTTT
CASSSGGRTGELFF
>TRBV28|.|TRBJ1-2|few
TGTGCCAGCAGTGCCCCGGGGCAGACCTATGGCTACACCTTC
CASSAPGQTYGYTF
>TRBV10-3|.|TRBJ2-3|many
TGTGCCATCAGTGAGTCGACCGGGCTAGCAGCCAACACAGATACGCAGTATTTT
CAISESTGLAANTDTQYF
>TRBV5-1|.|TRBJ2-3|few
TGCGCCAGCAGCTTGGCTGCAGCCAGAACCACAGATACGCAGTATTTT
CASSLAAARTTDTQYF
>TRBV2|TRBD2|TRBJ2-5|.
TGTGCCAGTAATCCCCCGGGACTAGCGGGAGTTATCCCACCCCCGGGCCAGTACTTC
CASNPPGLAGVIPPPGQYF
>TRBV28|.|TRBJ1-2|.
TGTGCCAGCAGAGACAGCTTCAACTATGGCTACACCTTC
CASRDSFNYGYTF
>TRBV6-5|TRBD1|TRBJ1-2|few
TGTGCCAGCAGTTACCGAACGGACAGGGTAGGGGGCTACACCTTC
CASSYRTDRVGGYTF
>TRBV10-3|.|TRBJ1-2|.
TGTGCCATCGGGTCTAACCCCAACTATGGCTACACCTTC
CAIGSNPNYGYTF
>TRBV20-1|.|TRBJ2-1|few
TGCAGTGCTAGACCCTTGGCGGGACATGGACGGAATGGGGGCTCCTACAATGAGCAGTTCTTC
CSARPLAGHGRNGGSYNEQFF
>TRBV3-1|TRBD1|TRBJ1-6|.
TGTGCCAGCAGCCAAGGAGGGACAGGACCAAATTCACCCCTCCACTTT
CASSQGGTGPNSPLHF
>TRBV5-6|.|TRBJ2-7|.
TGTGCCAGCAGTTCCACGGAGTACGAGCAGTACTTC
CASSSTEYEQYF
>TRBV10-1|.|TRBJ2-5|.
TGCGCCAGCAGTGAGGGCCCGGCGAGGGAGACCCAGTACTTC
CASSEGPARETQYF
>TRBV28|.|TRBJ2-1|few
TGTGCCAGCAGTTTGGGACGGCACAATGAGCAGTTCTTC
CASSLGRHNEQFF
>TRBV29-1|TRBD1|TRBJ1-4|.
TGCAGCTTTCAGGGGGGTGATGAAAAACTGTTTTTT
CSFQGGDEKLFF
>TRBV30|.|TRBJ1-3|few
TGTGCCTGGACAGGTTCTGGAAACACCATATATTTT
CAWTGSGNTIYF
>TRBV6-5|.|TRBJ2-1|few
TGTGCCAGCAGTTACTCGCAGGGGGGGTACAATGAGCAGTTCTTC
CASSYSQGGYNEQFF
>TRBV5-1|TRBD1|TRBJ2-2|.
TGCGCCAGCAGCTTGACAATTGGACAGGAGTTCACCGGGGAGCTGTTTTTT
CASSLTIGQEFTGELFF
>TRBV24-1|.|TRBJ2-1|few
TGTGCCACCAGTGATTTCGGGTTGGGGGAGCAGTTCTTC
CATSDFGLGEQFF
>TRBV5-1|.|TRBJ2-2|.
TGCGCCAGTCAAATCTCGGGAGCGAACAACGGGGAGCTGTTTTTT
CASQISGANNGELFF
>TRBV5-1|TRBD1|TRBJ2-5|few
TGCGCCAGCAGCTGGGGACAGCCACAAGAGACCCAGTACTTC
CASSWGQPQETQYF
>TRBV27|TRBD1|TRBJ2-7|few
TGTGCCAGCAGTTTATTTGGGGGACAGGGGTACGAGCAGTACTTC
CASSLFGGQGYEQYF
>TRBV4-2|TRBD1|TRBJ2-7|.
TGTGCCAGCAGCCAACCCCTGGGACAGATATACGAGCAGTACTTC
CASSQPLGQIYEQYF
>TRBV7-9|.|TRBJ2-1|.
TGTGCCAGCAGCTCGCTCCGAGGGGTCCACAATGAGCAGTTCTTC
CASSSLRGVHNEQFF
>TRBV15|.|TRBJ2-5|few
TGTGCCACCAGCAGAGCTGGAGGCAGGGACCAAGAGACCCAGTACTTC
CATSRAGGRDQETQYF
>TRBV6-1|TRBD2|TRBJ2-1|few
TGTGCCAGCAGCGACCGAGCGGGGTACAATGAGCAGTTCTTC
CASSDRAGYNEQFF
>TRBV6-2/TRBV6-3|.|TRBJ1-2|.
TGTGCCAGCAGGCTGACCGTTGGGGGATCATATGGCTACACCTTC
CASRLTVGGSYGYTF
>TRBV5-5|.|TRBJ2-7|.
TGTGCCAGCAGCCCCCGGGACCTCCGACTGGACGAGCAGTACTTC
CASSPRDLRLDEQYF
>TRBV5-1|.|TRBJ1-1|few
TGCGCCAGCAGCTTGGGACATCAGCTGAACACTGAAGCTTTCTTT
CASSLGHQLNTEAFF
>TRBV27|.|TRBJ2-3|.
TGTGCCAGCGGTAGGGGGGGCACAGATACGCAGTATTTT
CASGRGGTDTQYF
>TRBV12-3/TRBV12-4|TRBD2|TRBJ2-2|few
TGTGCCAGCAGTCCCGAGGGGCGGGGGAGGACCGGGGAGCTGTTTTTT
CASSPEGRGRTGELFF
>TRBV4-1|.|TRBJ2-7|many
TGCGCCAGCAGCCAAGTGGACCTCATAAGATTTGAGGAGCAGTACTTC
CASSQVDLIRFEEQYF
>TRBV7-2|TRBD1|TRBJ2-7|few
TGTGCCAGCAGCACCTCCGCCGGGACAGTTTACGAGCAGTACTTC
CASSTSAGTVYEQYF
>TRBV10-2|TRBD1|TRBJ2-7|.
TGCGCCAGCAGTGAGTCAGGGACAGGGTTCACCCACGAGCAGTACTTC
CASSESGTGFTHEQYF
>TRBV12-3/TRBV12-4|TRBD1|TRBJ2-7|.
TGTGCCAGCAGTACAGGGGTATCCTACGAGCAGTACTTC
CASSTGVSYEQYF
>TRBV6-2/TRBV6-3|.|TRBJ2-6|few
TGTGCCGGGGGCCGCCCCCCCACCTCTGGGGCCAACGTCCTGACTTTC
CAGGRPPTSGANVLTF
>TRBV12-3/TRBV12-4|.|TRBJ2-4|.
TGTGCCAGCAGTTCTAGCATTACTCAGTACTTC
CASSSSITQYF
>TRBV5-6|.|TRBJ1-1|.
TGTGCCAGCAGCTTGGGGGGGGGAAGACTAGTGAACACTGAAGCTTTCTTT
CASSLGGGRLVNTEAFF
>TRBV20-1|.|TRBJ2-7|few
TGCAGTGCTAGAGATTACAGGGTGGCTACGGGTGAGCAGTACTTC
CSARDYRVATGEQYF
>TRBV28|TRBD2|TRBJ2-5|few
TGTGCCAGCGGGACTAGCGCCGTATACGAGACCCAGTACTTC
CASGTSAVYETQYF
>TRBV5-1|TRBD2|TRBJ2-2|few
TGCGCCAGCAGCGGACTAGTCAGCGGGGAGCTGTTTTTT
CASSGLVSGELFF